The source of this TCR beta chain is a study of spatial heterogeneity in lung cancer. This clonotype was counted only a few times. Found in a library prepared for alpha chains, this beta chain is an off-target read, and its abundance has little meaning. TCRdb reprocessed the 5' RACE reads with MiXCR, giving one entry per CDR3 protein. The sample shows 10,000 to 15,000 distinct CDR3 sequences, 3.9% of them seen only once. As for time point: sample taken at primary tumor resection. The input material, whole RNA from tumor, nontumor lung or frozen PBMC, was sequenced unsorted. Patients with untreated early-stage non-small cell lung cancer, numbering more than 55, were the donors. The sequence was collected from a male donor with early-stage non-small cell lung cancer. Source: PBMCs, taken at surgery.

The DNA of the CDR3 is TGTGCCAGCAGCCCAGGACTAGCGGGAAGAAGAGAGACCCAGTACTTC. Translation: CASSPGLAGRRETQYF. The V and J genes are TRBV11-2 and TRBJ2-5; 12 positions match TRBD2. Trimming took 5 bases from V and 4 from J; bases not matched to a gene: 8. The CDR3 totals 16 residues. Germline V CDR1 and CDR2: SGHAT, FQNNGV.